This entry lists 14 T cell receptor beta chains sequenced from one sample in a study of T cells in Graves' hyperthyroidism and ophthalmopathy. Researchers amplified the TCR beta CDR3 regions from RNA transcripts. First-round RT-PCR targeting the TCR CDR3 was performed with the HTBI primer set. TCRdb re-derived calls from the multiplex PCR reads in MiXCR, one entry per CDR3 protein. Seen here are under 350,000 distinct CDR3 sequences, roughly a fifth observed once, and the top ten hold over 40%. Sequenced input: blood. The receptors originated from a woman aged 45 to 65 with Graves' hyperthyroidism.

This clonotype was observed a handful of times. The chain joins TRBV7-2 to TRBJ1-5, with no clear D. V was shortened by 2 bases and J by 4 bases, with 9 bases between the two germline ends. This CDR3 spans 14 amino acids. Germline lookup yields CDR1 SGHTA and CDR2 FQGNSA. The CDR3 DNA reads as TGTGCCAGCAGCTTAACCCCGGTTAATCAGCCCCAGCATTTT. Encoded protein: CASSLTPVNQPQHF.

The chain recombines TRBV4-1 with TRBJ2-5, with a possible D match to TRBD2 (5 bases). The CDR3 contains 16 residues. The ends were cut back, 4 bases at V and 5 bases at J, with 20 bases in the middle. The germline V gene has CDR1 MGHRA and CDR2 YSYEKL. The CDR3 region has the DNA TGCGCCAGCAGCCTTGGGAAGGGAGCGTTCACGGAGACCCAGTACTTC. It codes for CASSLGKGAFTETQYF.

The chain uses TRBV11-2 and TRBJ2-5, with TRBD2 identical over 12 bases. V gave up 5 bases and J gave up 3 bases; unmatched junction bases: 4. Germline values: CDR1 SGHAT, CDR2 FQNNGV. This CDR3 is 15 amino acids long. The CDR3 bases are TGTGCCAGCAGCAAGGGACTAGCGGGCAAAGAGACCCAGTACTTC. Its protein product is CASSKGLAGKETQYF.

There are many counts of this clonotype. This chain uses TRBV27 with TRBJ2-3, with D hard to call. Per the germline V gene, CDR1 is MNHEY and CDR2 is SMNVEV (reference sequence). V lost 4 bases, J lost 2 bases, and 16 bases lay in between. The CDR3 spans 16 residues. DNA of the CDR3: TGTGCCAGCAGTTCAAGAGGCATTCCTTACACAGATACGCAGTATTTT. Protein sequence: CASSSRGIPYTDTQYF.

The table lists this clonotype with many counts. The chain combines TRBV7-2 with TRBJ2-7; D ambiguous. Germline-derived CDR1 and CDR2 are SGHTA and FQGNSA. CDR3 length: 15 residues. V lost 0 bases, J lost 0 bases, and 9 bases lay in between. The CDR3 loop is CASSLAVGPSYEQYF. CDR3 sequence (DNA): TGTGCCAGCAGCTTAGCGGTGGGTCCCTCCTACGAGCAGTACTTC.

Ten or more counts support this clonotype. Sequence at one end of the junction differs from germline and may be a read error. The chain has TRBV6-1 and TRBJ1-4; D is uncertain. The CDR3 loop spans 18 amino acids. CDR1 MNHNS and CDR2 SASEGT come from the germline V gene. CDR3 sequence reads: CASSKALDGHPTNEKLFF. CDR3 DNA sequence: TGTGCCAGCAGTAAAGCCTTAGACGGCCACCCAACTAATGAAAAACTGTTTTTT.

This clonotype has at least ten counts. The chain has TRBV10-3 and TRBJ2-3; D not certain. This CDR3 is built from 15 residues. In germline, CDR1 is ENHRY, CDR2 SYGVKD. Trimming stripped 3 bases from V and 0 bases from J, with 10 bases between. The CDR3 reads CAISDPSGSTDTQYF. CDR3 sequence (DNA): TGTGCCATCAGTGACCCCTCCGGGAGCACAGATACGCAGTATTTT.

This clonotype was seen repeatedly, ten times or more. The V gene is TRBV7-3, the J gene TRBJ2-5; 7 positions match TRBD1. Germline CDR1 reads SGHTA; CDR2 reads FQGTGA. CDR3 length: 15 residues. The junction had 8 bases not matched to a gene; V was cut back by 6 bases and J by 1 base. The DNA for the CDR3 is TGTGCCAGCAGTCCAAACAGGGGACCCCAAGAGACCCAGTACTTC. This sequence encodes CASSPNRGPQETQYF.

The chain is built from TRBV4-2 and TRBJ1-1, with D possibly TRBD1 on 5 matching bases. The CDR3 contains 15 residues. The germline V and J ends were trimmed by 0 bases and 3 bases, with 11 bases remaining between them. Germline V gene data show CDR1 as LGHNA and CDR2 as YNFKEQ. For the CDR3, the DNA is TGTGCCAGCAGCCAAGATAACTGGGGGGACACTGAAGCTTTCTTT. Its protein is CASSQDNWGDTEAFF.

The chain uses TRBV27 and TRBJ1-2; a weak D match, TRBD1 (5 bases). V was shortened by 3 bases and J by 5 bases, with 13 bases between the two germline ends. The length of the CDR3 is 14 residues. The germline gives CDR1 MNHEY, CDR2 SMNVEV (reference sequence). CDR3 protein: CASSFEGRGYGYTF. The CDR3 DNA follows: TGTGCCAGCAGTTTCGAGGGGCGGGGGTATGGCTACACCTTC.

This clonotype was found a few times. This chain joins TRBV28 and TRBJ1-1; D not resolved. Trimming stripped 6 bases from V and 7 bases from J, with 15 bases between. There are 13 residues in the CDR3. Germline-derived CDR1 and CDR2 are MDHEN and SYDVKM. CDR3 bases: TGTGCCAGCAGGTCCGCTGCCTGGGGTGAAGCTTTCTTT. This translates into CASRSAAWGEAFF.

The chain couples TRBV6-1 to TRBJ1-3; tentatively, D is TRBD1 (6 bases). V lost 6 bases and J 0 bases, leaving 15 bases between the germline ends. The CDR3 covers 16 residues. Per the germline V gene, CDR1 is MNHNS and CDR2 is SASEGT. The CDR3 DNA follows: TGTGCCAGCAGCTCCGACAGGATTTACTCTGGAAACACCATATATTTT. As protein: CASSSDRIYSGNTIYF.

This clonotype came up many times. J is TRBJ2-7 and V is TRBV28, with D uncertain. The V end was cut by 2 bases, the J end by 3 bases, with 5 bases between. The CDR3 length is 12 residues. Looked up from germline, CDR1 is MDHEN and CDR2 is SYDVKM. CDR3 DNA: TGTGCCAGCAGTTTAAACGACTACGAGCAGTACTTC. Its translation is CASSLNDYEQYF. The whole variable domain, filled in from reference TRBV28 and TRBJ2-7, reads DVKVTQSSRYLVKRTGEKVFLECVQDMDHENMFWYRQDPGLGLRLIYFSYDVKMKEKGDIPEGYSVSREKKERFSLILESASTNQTSMYLCASSLNDYEQYFGPGTRLTVT.

This clonotype was seen repeatedly, ten times or more. The chain recombines TRBV18 with TRBJ1-1; D is possibly TRBD1 (5 bases). The CDR3 extends over 13 amino acids. V was pared by 2 bases and J by 6 bases, with 10 bases between. Germline V CDR1 and CDR2: KGHSH, LQKENI. The CDR3 coding sequence is TGTGCCAGCTCACCATTGCCGGGGGCTGAAGCTTTCTTT. This translates into CASSPLPGAEAFF.